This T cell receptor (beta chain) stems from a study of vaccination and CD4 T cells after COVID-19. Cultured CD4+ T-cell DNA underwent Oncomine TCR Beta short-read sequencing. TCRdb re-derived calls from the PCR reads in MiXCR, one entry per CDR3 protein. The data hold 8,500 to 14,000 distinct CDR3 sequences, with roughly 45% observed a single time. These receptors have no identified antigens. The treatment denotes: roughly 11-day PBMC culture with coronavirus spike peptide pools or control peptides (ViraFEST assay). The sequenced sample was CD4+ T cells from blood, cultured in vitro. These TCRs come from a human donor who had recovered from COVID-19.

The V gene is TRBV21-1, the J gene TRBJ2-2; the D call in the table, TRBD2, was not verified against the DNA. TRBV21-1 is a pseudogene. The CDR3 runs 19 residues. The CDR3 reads CASSNGASGRGMNTGELFF. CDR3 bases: TGTGCCAGCAGCAACGGGGCCAGCGGGCGGGGAATGAACACCGGGGAGCTGTTTTTT.